This TCR beta chain was observed in a study of blood T cell repertoires in COVID-19. The germline V gene has CDR1 SGHTS and CDR2 YDEGEE. The J segment lost 1 base and the V segment lost 7 bases, leaving 5 bases of the junction unmatched. CDR3 length equals 13 residues. Generated by immunoSEQ multiplex PCR, the TCRdb table keeps only in-frame clones and is missing some. The sample lists under 130,000 clones; 69% were seen once. This clonotype was sampled from an elderly man with acute or convalescent COVID-19. Sequenced input: peripheral blood. The rearrangement uses TRBV5-8 and TRBJ2-7; TRBD1 matches at 7 bases. DNA for the CDR3: TGTGCCAGCCTTGAGGGGGCGTCCTACGAGCAGTACTTC. The encoded protein is CASLEGASYEQYF.